This note documents a single T cell receptor (beta chain) sequence. Measured with immunoSEQ multiplex PCR; TCRdb has only the in-frame clones, and not every one. The sample lists 130,000 to 150,000 clones; roughly 92% were seen once. This sample stems from a study of T cell responses to AZD1222 COVID-19 vaccine. Trimming took 3 bases from V and 0 from J, leaving 9 bases between them. CDR1 SGHTA and CDR2 FQGNSA come from the germline V gene. The length of the CDR3 is 14 residues. The input for sequencing was peripheral blood, taken on day 0 of AZD1222 vaccination. This chain links TRBV7-2 with TRBJ2-7, with D possibly TRBD1 on 6 matching bases. This TCR was recovered from an adult in good health. This CDR3 is CASSLRQASYEQYF. CDR3 nucleotide sequence: TGTGCCAGCAGCTTGCGACAGGCCTCCTACGAGCAGTACTTC. The full variable domain, rest sourced from reference TRBV7-2 and TRBJ2-7, is GAGVSQSPSNKVTEKGKDVELRCDPISGHTALYWYRQSLGQGLEFLIYFQGNSAPDKSGLPSDRFSAERTGGSVSTLTIQRTQQEDSAVYLCASSLRQASYEQYFGPGTRLTVT.